The T cell receptor beta chain described here comes from a study of early T cells in non-severe SARS-CoV-2 infection. Study at large: From unsorted whole blood, bulk RNA was sequenced, and the chains remained unpaired. Study results and caveats: CD4 and private specificities were missed by VDJdb matching, which favored anti-spike CD8 responses.

On this clonotype itself: Its antigen is not known.

CDR1 and CDR2 (germline): LGHDT, YNNKEL (reference sequence). Trimming took off 1 base at V and 7 bases at J, with 14 bases between the two ends. CDR3 length equals 14 residues. Unique molecular identifier tags were affixed to discrete cDNA molecules. TCRdb used MiXCR to reprocess the 5' RACE reads, holding one entry per CDR3 protein. The sample includes some 64,000 distinct CDR3 sequences, under 14% of them seen just once. The clonotype was recovered from an adult who was a healthcare worker with PCR-confirmed SARS-CoV-2 infection or an uninfected control (not recorded which). This sequence joins TRBV3-1 and TRBJ2-7; a weak D match, TRBD2 (5 bases). Sample: whole blood. CDR3 sequence reads: CASSQVPGIREQYF. The CDR3 coding sequence is TGTGCCAGCAGCCAAGTTCCGGGGATCCGGGAGCAGTACTTC.